This is a list of T cell receptor beta chains from one sample in a study of cytomegalovirus exposure and HLA in healthy donors. The assay was immunoSEQ multiplex PCR, and TCRdb's table has in-frame clones only and misses some. The repertoire holds roughly 110,000 clones, with roughly 80% as singletons. The source material was PBMCs. These receptors were collected from a man aged 30-40 years in good health and CMV-seropositive. Each CDR3 is given with its conserved first and last residue.

TRBJ1-1 TRBV6-1 CASSYQWRAFF
TRBJ1-2 TRBV28 CASSLIGQGSYGYTF
TRBJ1-3 TRBV5-1 CASSPGLAGNTIYF
TRBJ2-2 TRBV4-2 CASNMRGGGELFF
TRBJ1-2 TRBV5-3 CARSLSQGPSAGGYTF
TRBJ2-3 TRBV11-2 CASSLEDRGTDTQYF
TRBJ2-5 TRBV4-2 CASSQGGGGQETQYF
TRBJ1-6 TRBV7-9 CASSLGTGGSPLHF
TRBJ2-7 TRBV19 CASSIFLSHEQYF
TRBJ1-1 TRBV6-7 CASSPTGQGYHTEAFF
TRBJ1-1 TRBV28 CASSLSSGGTEAFF
TRBJ2-1 TRBV15 CATSFGTSGSFEQFF
TRBJ1-6 TRBV23-1 CASSQELDRAFAPLHF
TRBJ1-2 TRBV7-9 CASSSGDLNNYGYTF
TRBJ2-5 TRBV6-5 CASSRRRGLETQYF
TRBJ2-5 TRBV7-9 CASSLEGAETQYF
TRBJ2-1 TRBV14 CASSHLGGYSYNEQFF
TRBJ1-2 TRBV5-1 CASSLALGQINYGYTF
TRBJ1-1 TRBV11-1 CASTLDRMNTEAFF
TRBJ2-1 TRBV10-3 CAISESTGGFEQFF
TRBJ2-3 TRBV28 CASRAGGRTDTQYF
TRBJ1-2 TRBV7-6 CASSLETGPNYGYTF
TRBJ1-5 TRBV10-1 CASRGGSSNQPQHF
TRBJ2-1 TRBV10-3 CAISETAPSSYNEQFF
TRBJ2-7 TRBV28 CASSPSPGQGVYEQYF
TRBJ1-2 TRBV5-5 CASSLDVQNYGYTF
TRBJ2-2 TRBV28 CASNKLAGGLIRELFF
TRBJ2-7 TRBV5-1 CASSLSLYEQYF
TRBJ2-1 TRBV29-1 CSVVKRNHQFF
TRBJ1-2 TRBV5-1 CASSLASDSPGYTF
TRBJ2-2 TRBV10-3 CAISESTSTGELFF
TRBJ2-3 TRBV10-3 CATRGGLDSNTDTQYF